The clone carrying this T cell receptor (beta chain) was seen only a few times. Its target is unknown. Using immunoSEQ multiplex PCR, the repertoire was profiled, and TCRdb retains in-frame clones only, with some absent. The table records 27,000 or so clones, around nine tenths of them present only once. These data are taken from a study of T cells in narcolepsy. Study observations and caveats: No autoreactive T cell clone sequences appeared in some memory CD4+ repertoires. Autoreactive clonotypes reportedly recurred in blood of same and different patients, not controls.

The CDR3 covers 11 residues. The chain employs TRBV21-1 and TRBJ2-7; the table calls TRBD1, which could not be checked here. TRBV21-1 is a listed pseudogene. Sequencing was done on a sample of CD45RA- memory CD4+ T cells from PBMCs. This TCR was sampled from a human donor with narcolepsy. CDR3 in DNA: TGTGCCAGCAGCAGGACAGGGCAGGGGTACGTC. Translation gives CASSRTGQGYV.